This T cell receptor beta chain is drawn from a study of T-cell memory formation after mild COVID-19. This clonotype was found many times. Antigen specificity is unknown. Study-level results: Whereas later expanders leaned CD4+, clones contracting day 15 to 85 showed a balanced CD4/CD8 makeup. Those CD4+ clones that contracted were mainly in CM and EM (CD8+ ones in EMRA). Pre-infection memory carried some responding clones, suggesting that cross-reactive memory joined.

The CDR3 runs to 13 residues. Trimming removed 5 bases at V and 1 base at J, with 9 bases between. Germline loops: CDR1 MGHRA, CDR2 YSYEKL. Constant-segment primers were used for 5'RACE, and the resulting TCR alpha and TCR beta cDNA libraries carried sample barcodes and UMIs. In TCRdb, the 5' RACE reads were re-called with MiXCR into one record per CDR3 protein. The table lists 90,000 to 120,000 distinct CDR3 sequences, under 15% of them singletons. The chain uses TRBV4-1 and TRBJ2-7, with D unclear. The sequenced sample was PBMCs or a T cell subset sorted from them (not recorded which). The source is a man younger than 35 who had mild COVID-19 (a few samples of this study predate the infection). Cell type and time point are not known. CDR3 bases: TGCGCCAGCAGCGTTGTGGGTTCCTACGAGCAGTACGTC. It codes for CASSVVGSYEQYV.